This T cell receptor (beta chain) came from a study of T cells in Graves' hyperthyroidism and ophthalmopathy. Study-wide points: Ophthalmopathy, which appeared later, was predicted by the model a median approximately 6.7 months before onset.

The CDR3 regions of TCR beta were amplified from RNA transcripts. Researchers ran a first-round RT-PCR on the TCR CDR3 using the HTBI primer set. Via MiXCR, TCRdb re-called the multiplex PCR reads, giving one row per CDR3 protein. The sample records 300,000 to 350,000 distinct CDR3 sequences, more than 11% being singletons. This clonotype was observed at least ten times. Its matching antigen is unknown. Uncontrolled infection, other autoimmune disease, pregnancy or lactation barred patients from enrollment. CDR1 and CDR2 (germline): MDHEN, SYDVKM. There are 15 residues in the CDR3. V lost 5 bases and J lost 7, with 15 bases in between.

The V and J genes are TRBV28 and TRBJ1-6; D unresolved. Input material: blood. This receptor was identified in a woman between 25 and 40 years old with Graves' hyperthyroidism. In nucleotides, the CDR3 is TGTGCCAGCAGTGGTGGAGGGAATCAGAATTCACCCCTCCACTTT. Its protein is CASSGGGNQNSPLHF.